This T cell receptor beta chain originates from a study of CD8 T cells in Susac syndrome. Random hexamers served to reverse transcribe roughly 0.45 to 1 ug RNA. TCRdb re-derived calls from the immunoSEQ multiplex PCR reads in MiXCR, one entry per CDR3 protein. There are roughly 150,000 distinct CDR3 sequences in the sample; under 95% occur only once, and 0.08% lies in the top ten. V lost 11 bases and J lost 7; bases outside the gene matches: 12. Germline V gene data show CDR1 as ENHRY and CDR2 as SYGVKD. The CDR3 sequence is 14 residues long. This clonotype was detected only once. The rearrangement links TRBV10-3 to TRBJ2-2; 8 bases are a match to TRBD1. The TCR was taken from a human donor in good health. Material: CD4+ T cells from PBMCs. In DNA, the CDR3 is TGTGCCTCTAAACAACAGGGGGAACGCGGGGAGCTGTTTTTT. Its protein is CASKQQGERGELFF.